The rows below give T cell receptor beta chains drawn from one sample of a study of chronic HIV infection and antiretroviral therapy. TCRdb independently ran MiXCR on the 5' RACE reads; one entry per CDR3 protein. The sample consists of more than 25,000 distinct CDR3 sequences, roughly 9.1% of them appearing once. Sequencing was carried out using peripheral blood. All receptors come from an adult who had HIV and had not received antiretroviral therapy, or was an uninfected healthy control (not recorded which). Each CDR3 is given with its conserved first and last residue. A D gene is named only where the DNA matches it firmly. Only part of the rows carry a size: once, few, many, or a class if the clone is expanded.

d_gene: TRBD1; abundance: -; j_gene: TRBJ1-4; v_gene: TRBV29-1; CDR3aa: CSVEGLTGAGKLFF; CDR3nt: TGCAGCGTTGAGGGCCTGACAGGGGCCGGAAAACTGTTTTTT
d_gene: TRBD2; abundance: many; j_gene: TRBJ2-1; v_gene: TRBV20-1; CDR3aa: CSARGGSGGKEQFF; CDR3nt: TGCAGTGCCAGAGGTGGGAGCGGGGGGAAGGAGCAGTTCTTC
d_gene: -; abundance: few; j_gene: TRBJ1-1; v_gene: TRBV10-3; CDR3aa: CAISSQLGIGLNTEAFF; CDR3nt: TGTGCCATCAGTAGTCAGCTGGGAATCGGGTTGAACACTGAAGCTTTCTTT
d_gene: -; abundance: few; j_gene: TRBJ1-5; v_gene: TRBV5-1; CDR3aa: CASSLGIDSNQPQHF; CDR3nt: TGCGCCAGCAGCTTGGGGATCGATAGCAATCAGCCCCAGCATTTT
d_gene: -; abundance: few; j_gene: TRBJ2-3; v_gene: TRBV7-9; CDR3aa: CASSSNTDTQYF; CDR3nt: TGTGCCAGCAGCTCGAACACAGATACGCAGTATTTT
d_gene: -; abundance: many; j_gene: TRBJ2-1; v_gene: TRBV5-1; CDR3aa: CASSFQSFYNEQFF; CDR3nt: TGCGCCAGCAGTTTCCAGTCTTTTTACAATGAGCAGTTCTTC
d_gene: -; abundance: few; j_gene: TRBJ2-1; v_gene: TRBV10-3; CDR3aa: CAIRPPGLSNEQFF; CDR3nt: TGTGCCATCAGGCCTCCGGGACTGTCCAATGAGCAGTTCTTC
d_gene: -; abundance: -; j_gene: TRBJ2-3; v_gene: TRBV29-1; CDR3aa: CSHLSGRTDTQYF; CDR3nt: TGCAGTCACCTTAGCGGACGCACAGATACGCAGTATTTT
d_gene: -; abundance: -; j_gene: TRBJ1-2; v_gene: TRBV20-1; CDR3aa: CSARNRAPDIVYGYTF; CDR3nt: TGCAGTGCTAGGAACCGGGCCCCCGATATTGTCTATGGCTACACCTTC
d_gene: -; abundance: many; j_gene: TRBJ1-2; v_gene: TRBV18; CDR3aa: CASSPRHLTGQKGYTF; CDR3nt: TGTGCCAGCTCACCTAGACACTTAACCGGACAGAAAGGCTACACCTTC
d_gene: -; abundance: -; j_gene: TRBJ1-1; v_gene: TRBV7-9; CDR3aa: CASSPRDTEAFF; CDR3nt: TGTGCCAGCAGCCCACGGGACACTGAAGCTTTCTTT
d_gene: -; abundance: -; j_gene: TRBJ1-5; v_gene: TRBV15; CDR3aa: CATSRDREQPQHF; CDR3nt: TGTGCCACCAGCAGAGATAGGGAGCAGCCCCAGCATTTT
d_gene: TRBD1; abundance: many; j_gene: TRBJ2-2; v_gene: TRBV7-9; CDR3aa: CASSPGTGSAGELFF; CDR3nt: TGTGCCAGCAGCCCAGGGACAGGTTCGGCCGGGGAGCTGTTTTTT
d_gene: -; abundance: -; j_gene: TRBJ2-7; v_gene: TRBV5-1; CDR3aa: CASSRKNESPTYEQYF; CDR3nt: TGCGCCAGCAGCCGAAAAAATGAATCCCCCACCTACGAGCAGTACTTC
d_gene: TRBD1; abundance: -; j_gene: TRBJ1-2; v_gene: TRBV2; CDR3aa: CASRQGEDGYTF; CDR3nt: TGTGCCAGCAGACAGGGGGAAGATGGCTACACCTTC
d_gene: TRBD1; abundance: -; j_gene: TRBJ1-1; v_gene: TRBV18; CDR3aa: CAGTGGNTEAFF; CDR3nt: TGTGCCGGCACAGGGGGGAACACTGAAGCTTTCTTT
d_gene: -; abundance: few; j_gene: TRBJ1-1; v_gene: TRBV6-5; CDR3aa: CASSPQQGGGTEAFF; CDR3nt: TGTGCCAGCAGTCCCCAACAGGGAGGAGGCACTGAAGCTTTCTTT
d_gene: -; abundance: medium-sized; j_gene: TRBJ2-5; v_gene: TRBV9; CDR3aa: CASSVELSSQETQYF; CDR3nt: TGTGCCAGCAGCGTAGAGTTGTCAAGCCAAGAGACCCAGTACTTC
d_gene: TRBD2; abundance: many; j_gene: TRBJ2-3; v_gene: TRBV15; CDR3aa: CATSRTSGGHSTDTQYF; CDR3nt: TGTGCCACCAGCAGGACTAGCGGAGGCCACAGCACAGATACGCAGTATTTT
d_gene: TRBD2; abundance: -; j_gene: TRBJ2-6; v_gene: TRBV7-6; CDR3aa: CASSFGGDLRGANVLTF; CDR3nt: TGTGCCAGCAGCTTTGGGGGGGATCTGCGCGGGGCCAACGTCCTGACTTTC
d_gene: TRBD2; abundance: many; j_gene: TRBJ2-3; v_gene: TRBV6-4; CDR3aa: CASSHRPLSGGTDTQYF; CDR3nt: TGTGCCAGCAGCCATCGCCCCCTTAGCGGGGGTACAGATACGCAGTATTTT
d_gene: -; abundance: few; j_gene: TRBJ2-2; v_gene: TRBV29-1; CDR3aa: CSVDGAGELFF; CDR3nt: TGCAGCGTTGACGGCGCGGGGGAGCTGTTTTTT
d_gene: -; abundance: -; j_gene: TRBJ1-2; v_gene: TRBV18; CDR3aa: CASSPGQTNYGYTF; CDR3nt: TGTGCCAGCTCACCAGGACAGACGAACTATGGCTACACCTTC
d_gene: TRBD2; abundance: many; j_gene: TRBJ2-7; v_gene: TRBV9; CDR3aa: CASSSGGGWDYEQYF; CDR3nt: TGTGCCAGCAGCTCGGGGGGGGGCTGGGACTACGAGCAGTACTTC
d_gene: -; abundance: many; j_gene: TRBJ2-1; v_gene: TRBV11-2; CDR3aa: CASSFYRGYEQFF; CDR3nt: TGTGCCAGCAGCTTTTACCGGGGGTATGAGCAGTTCTTC
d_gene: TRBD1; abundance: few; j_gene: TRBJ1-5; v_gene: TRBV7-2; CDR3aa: CASSQDRPGGNQPQHF; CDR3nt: TGTGCCAGCAGCCAGGACAGGCCGGGAGGGAATCAGCCCCAGCATTTT
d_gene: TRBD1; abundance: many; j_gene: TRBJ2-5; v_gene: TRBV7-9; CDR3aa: CASSRILRGPQETQYF; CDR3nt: TGTGCCAGCAGCCGAATACTGAGGGGGCCGCAAGAGACCCAGTACTTC
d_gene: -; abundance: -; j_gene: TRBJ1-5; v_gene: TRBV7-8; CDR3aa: CASSTTGVSATLPLSNQPQHF; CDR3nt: TGTGCCAGCAGCACGACGGGAGTCTCGGCAACCCTACCACTTAGCAATCAGCCCCAGCATTTT
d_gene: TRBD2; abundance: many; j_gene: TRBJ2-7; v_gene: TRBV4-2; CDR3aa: CASSQYGTSGPLYEQYF; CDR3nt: TGTGCCAGCAGCCAGTACGGGACTAGCGGGCCCCTCTACGAGCAGTACTTC